This T cell receptor (beta chain) emerged from a study of CD8+ T cells in alopecia areata. Findings of the study overall: Among the top 100, expanded CD8+ clones were significantly decreased by tofacitinib, as was scalp clonality. There were many expanded lesional clones persisting in scalp and blood during tofacitinib.

CDR1 SQVTM and CDR2 ANQGSEA come from the germline V gene. The germline V and J ends were trimmed by 4 bases and 4 bases, with 14 bases remaining between them. The length of the CDR3 is 14 residues. Treatment reported: oral pan-JAK inhibitor, 5-10 mg twice daily. Reverse transcribed after extraction, RNA yielded cDNA as the sequencing template. Some clones are missing from TCRdb's copy, which holds only in-frame ones; the method was immunoSEQ multiplex PCR. The sample lists 150,000 to 250,000 clones, 60% occurring once. Remarks on this clone: The antigen remains undetermined.

The source was CD4+ T cells sorted from blood, collected at week 4, from a patient treated with tofacitinib. The clonotype originates from a human donor with alopecia areata. The chain links TRBV29-1 to TRBJ1-5; no clear D. The CDR3, as DNA: TGCAGCGTTGTTGTAAACGCGGGAAATCAGCCCCAGCATTTT. It yields the protein CSVVVNAGNQPQHF.